This T cell receptor beta chain was identified in a study of tumor-infiltrating lymphocytes in localized non-small cell lung cancer. Produced via immunoSEQ multiplex PCR; TCRdb's table is partial and in-frame only. The top ten clones hold roughly 14% of a sample with roughly 25,000 clones, approximately 70% of them seen once. The CDR3 extends over 17 amino acids. Germline lookup yields CDR1 SGHTA and CDR2 FQGTGA. V was clipped by 1 base and J by 2 bases, with 17 bases between them. Notes on this clone: Its specificity is not known.

Overall study findings and caveats: Recurrence-free survival showed no association with tumor T-cell fraction. Technical variation could not be separated from intratumor heterogeneity here.

The specimen was lung tumor tissue. This receptor was taken from a human donor with non-small cell lung cancer. The chain combines TRBV7-3 with TRBJ1-1; no firm D call. The CDR3 DNA is TGTGCCAGCAGCTTAAGAGACGTTTGGGAGTCCAACACTGAAGCTTTCTTT. This encodes CASSLRDVWESNTEAFF.